These 5 T cell receptor beta chains came from one sample sequenced in a study of CD8 T cells in acute hepatitis C reinfection. Time point: naive CD8 control sorted from an acute-time-point sample. The protocol was immunoSEQ multiplex PCR, while the TCRdb copy is restricted to in-frame clones and leaves out a portion. The sample contains 30,000 to 40,000 clones, 80% to 90% of which appear only once. Sample: naive CD8+ T cells from PBMCs. The receptors were sampled from a woman under 30 who spontaneously cleared hepatitis C infection.

The J gene is TRBJ2-7, the V gene TRBV27; D may be TRBD2 (6 bases). Germline V gene lookup returns CDR1 MNHEY and CDR2 SMNVEV (reference sequence). With 5 bases removed from V and 3 bases from J, the gap between germline ends came to 14 bases. This CDR3 is 14 amino acids long. The CDR3 loop is CASSVGGVVYEQYF. CDR3 sequence (DNA): TGTGCCAGCAGTGTCGGGGGTGTCGTCTACGAGCAGTACTTC.

To note about this clone: One junction end disagrees with the germline gene, perhaps due to a read error. The chain uses TRBV11-2 and TRBJ2-7; maybe TRBD2 (5 bases). Germline values: CDR1 SGHAT, CDR2 FQNNGV. This CDR3 has 13 amino acids. Here the CDR3 reads CASSSDYSYGQYF. CDR3 DNA sequence: TGTGCCAGCAGCTCAGACTACTCCTACGGGCAGTACTTC.

The rearrangement links TRBV4-1 to TRBJ2-7; D ambiguous. CDR1 is MGHRA, CDR2 YSYEKL, per germline. Trimming pared 0 bases from V and 4 bases from J, leaving 10 bases between. The CDR3 covers 14 residues. CDR3 bases: TGCGCCAGCAGCCAAGACCTGTGGATGTACGAGCAGTACTTC. This gives the protein CASSQDLWMYEQYF.

The chain joins TRBV5-1 to TRBJ2-7; D perhaps matches TRBD2 (5 bases). Germline V gene data show CDR1 as SGHRS and CDR2 as YFSETQ. CDR3 size: 18 residues. V dropped 0 bases and J dropped 0 bases, with 19 bases sitting between them. The CDR3 sequence is CASSLVFPSDGISYEQYF. For the CDR3, the DNA is TGCGCCAGCAGCTTGGTATTCCCCAGCGACGGGATCTCCTACGAGCAGTACTTC.

CDR3 in DNA: TGCGCCAGCAGCTTGGATAGGGGCTCGAGGGAGCAGTACTTC. Translated: CASSLDRGSREQYF. The chain recombines TRBV5-1 with TRBJ2-7; D possibly corresponds to TRBD1 (5 bases). This CDR3 has 14 residues. V lost 0 bases and J lost 7, with 14 bases in between. Looked up from germline, CDR1 is SGHRS and CDR2 is YFSETQ.